One and the same sample provided the 12 T cell receptor beta chains below, sequenced in a study of shared clonotypes between healthy human individuals. Produced via immunoSEQ multiplex PCR; TCRdb's table is partial and in-frame only. The data show 190,000 or so clones, approximately 60% seen once. What was sequenced was memory CD4+ T cells sorted from blood. Subset meaning: CD45RA-negative fraction. The receptors here all came from a young man in good health.

This clone was found a few times. This chain links TRBV5-1 with TRBJ1-2; D gene uncertain. The CDR3 spans 12 residues. The V gene lost 1 base and the J gene lost 4 bases, with 5 bases spanning the gap. Germline values: CDR1 SGHRS, CDR2 YFSETQ. CDR3 DNA: TGCGCCAGCAGCTTGACCGGCTATGGCTACACCTTC. It yields the protein CASSLTGYGYTF.

The rearrangement links TRBV7-1 to TRBJ1-5; D remains ambiguous. TRBV7-1 is assigned to the ORF class and has an uncertain function. V gave up 4 bases and J gave up 7 bases, with 5 bases separating them. CDR3 length equals 11 residues. This chain's CDR3 is CASSLGQPQHF. For the CDR3, the DNA is TGTGCCAGCAGCTTAGGGCAGCCCCAGCATTTT.

This clone was seen many times. The rearrangement joins TRBV18 to TRBJ1-1; D remains unclear. The CDR3 loop spans 14 amino acids. Germline CDR1 reads KGHSH; CDR2 reads LQKENI. V was trimmed by 1 base and J by 3 bases, leaving 9 bases between them. CDR3 protein: CASSPLREDTEAFF. The CDR3 DNA sequence: TGTGCCAGCTCACCACTTAGGGAGGACACTGAAGCTTTCTTT.

This clone has just a few counts. The genes are TRBV6-1 and TRBJ2-7, with D possibly TRBD1 on 5 matching bases. Between the trimmed V and J ends, which lost 3 bases and 3 bases, there was a span of 12 bases. The germline V gene has CDR1 MNHNS and CDR2 SASEGT. The CDR3 totals 14 residues. This CDR3 is CASSDGLGLYEQYF. The CDR3 bases are TGTGCCAGCAGTGATGGGTTGGGGCTCTACGAGCAGTACTTC.

In its sample, this clone was seen a few times. The J gene is TRBJ2-5, the V gene TRBV19; 13 nucleotides agree with TRBD2. The CDR3 is made up of 16 amino acids. CDR1 is LNHDA, CDR2 SQIVND, per germline (reference sequence). The V gene end was trimmed by 6 bases and the J gene end by 4 bases; junction bases not matched to a gene: 8. The CDR3 here is CASRQGLAGEGETQYF. In DNA form, the CDR3 reads TGTGCCAGTAGGCAAGGACTAGCGGGAGAGGGAGAGACCCAGTACTTC.

The V gene is TRBV11-2, the J gene TRBJ2-2; tentatively, D is TRBD1 (6 bases). This CDR3 spans 17 amino acids. V lost 5 bases and J 2 bases, leaving 18 bases between the germline ends. CDR1 is SGHAT and CDR2 is FQNNGV in the germline V gene. Here the CDR3 reads CASSIRRQATNTGELFF. The CDR3 DNA reads as TGTGCCAGCAGCATTCGACGACAGGCGACTAACACCGGGGAGCTGTTTTTT.

V is TRBV28 and J is TRBJ2-7, with 10 positions matching TRBD2. This CDR3 contains 18 residues. The germline V gene has CDR1 MDHEN and CDR2 SYDVKM. Trimming at V came to 7 bases and at J to 4 bases, leaving 19 bases not matched to a gene. CDR3 in amino acids: CASTLGAGLAGDGYEQYF. CDR3 sequence (DNA): TGTGCCAGCACCCTAGGGGCGGGGCTAGCGGGAGACGGGTACGAGCAGTACTTC.

This clone came up a few times. This sequence joins TRBV29-1 and TRBJ2-2; tentatively, D is TRBD1 or TRBD2 (6 bases each). The CDR3 runs 12 residues. V was shortened by 0 bases and J by 13 bases, with 12 bases between the two germline ends. CDR1 is SQVTM, CDR2 ANQGSEA, per germline. The CDR3 DNA follows: TGCAGCGTTGAAGATCGGGGGCTAGGGCTGTTTTTT. This translates into CSVEDRGLGLFF.

J is TRBJ2-5 and V is TRBV7-9, with TRBD2 as a possible D gene (6 bases). Looked up from germline, CDR1 is SEHNR and CDR2 is FQNEAQ (reference sequence). The CDR3 sequence is 17 residues long. V lost 5 bases to trimming and J lost 3 bases, with 22 bases between them. This CDR3 is CASSRGVGGVGKETQYF. The CDR3 region has the DNA TGTGCCAGCAGCCGAGGGGTCGGGGGAGTTGGAAAAGAGACCCAGTACTTC.

The rearrangement uses TRBV5-4 and TRBJ1-1; D is perhaps TRBD1 (5 bases). Trimming removed 6 bases at V and 1 base at J, with 16 bases between. This CDR3 has 15 residues. Germline lookup yields CDR1 SGHNT and CDR2 YYREEE (reference sequence). CDR3 DNA: TGTGCCAGCACGCCTACAGGATCCAGGAACACTGAAGCTTTCTTT. Protein product: CASTPTGSRNTEAFF. The complete variable domain, with remaining parts taken from reference TRBV5-4 and TRBJ1-1, reads ETGVTQSPTHLIKTRGQQVTLRCSSQSGHNTVSWYQQALGQGPQFIFQYYREEENGRGNFPPRFSGLQFPNYSSELNVNALELDDSALYLCASTPTGSRNTEAFFGQGTRLTVV.

The rearrangement uses TRBV9 and TRBJ2-3; 8 nucleotides match TRBD2. The CDR3 sequence is 16 residues long. Losses at the gene ends were 1 base for V and 5 bases for J; bases not matched to a gene: 9. Germline assignment: CDR1 SGDLS and CDR2 YYNGEE. The CDR3 DNA is TGTGCCAGCAGCGTACAAAGTAGCGGGATTCAAGATACGCAGTATTTT. It yields the protein CASSVQSSGIQDTQYF.

This clone was observed a handful of times. The chain joins TRBV15 to TRBJ2-6; D gene uncertain. CDR1 is LNHNV, CDR2 YYDKDF, per germline (reference sequence). Trimming left V 8 bases short and J 2 bases short, with 13 bases between. This CDR3 contains 15 residues. CDR3 residues: CATSPGGTGANVLTF. CDR3 nucleotides: TGTGCCACCTCACCGGGTGGGACTGGGGCCAACGTCCTGACTTTC.